This T cell receptor beta chain was identified during a study of cytomegalovirus exposure and HLA in healthy donors. Findings and limits, study-wide: Most TCR sequences were rare, but some public TCRs occurred in many donors.

Concerning this clone itself: Antigen specificity is unknown.

PCR was performed using 60 Vbeta and 13 Jbeta primers. Using immunoSEQ multiplex PCR, the repertoire was profiled, and TCRdb retains in-frame clones only, with some absent. The table lists 150,000 to 200,000 clones, 70% to 85% of them singletons. This CDR3 is built from 13 residues. Trimming took off 5 bases at V and 2 bases at J, with 9 bases between the two ends. Per the germline V gene, CDR1 is MNHNY and CDR2 is SVGAGI (reference sequence). The source is a man aged 40-49 years in good health and CMV-seronegative. Input material: PBMCs. The chain has TRBV6-6 and TRBJ1-2; D possibly corresponds to TRBD1 (5 bases). The CDR3 coding sequence is TGTGCCAGCAGTAAAGACAGAAACTATGGCTACACCTTC. It translates to CASSKDRNYGYTF.